This T cell receptor (beta chain) comes out of a study of patients and donors after allogeneic stem cell transplantation. In TCRdb, the RT-PCR reads were re-called with MiXCR into one record per CDR3 protein. The sample contains 190,000 or so distinct CDR3 sequences, around two fifths of which appear only once. This clonotype turned up a few times. Trimming shortened V by 0 bases and J by 2 bases, and 8 bases separated the two germline ends. The V gene's germline CDR1 is SGHAT and CDR2 FQNNGV. The CDR3 runs to 16 residues. This sequence originates from a human donor who was either an allogeneic HSCT recipient or a stem cell or donor lymphocyte infusion donor (not recorded which). It is not recorded whose cells these are; they may come from a transplant donor. The sample was blood, either unsorted or a sorted T cell fraction (not recorded which). V usage is TRBV11-2 and J usage is TRBJ1-6; no definite D call. The DNA for the CDR3 is TGTGCCAGCAGCTTAGAGTGGGCAGCCTATAATTCACCCCTCCACTTT. Translation gives CASSLEWAAYNSPLHF.